The T cell receptor (beta chain) under discussion was sequenced for a study of blood T cell repertoires in COVID-19. On the study more broadly: Acute and convalescent COVID-19 samples came from the United States, Italy and Spain.

In germline, CDR1 is MDHEN, CDR2 SYDVKM. Trimming left V 8 bases short and J 3 bases short, with 20 bases between. This CDR3 spans 16 amino acids. Per the authors' pipeline: For nucleated cells, counts were estimated from reference gene primer amplification. Sequenced by immunoSEQ multiplex PCR; TCRdb stores in-frame clones only, minus some. The V and J calls and clone size come from that table; D and trimming were worked out from the DNA. The data hold approximately 200,000 clones, with around 87% observed a single time. The genes are TRBV28 and TRBJ1-3; the D gene is possibly TRBD1 (5 bases). This receptor was taken from a young woman with active or convalescent COVID-19. The source material was peripheral blood. Written as DNA, the CDR3 is TGTGCCAGCTCCCTGAGGTCACTCCAGGGTGGAAACACCATATATTTT. The encoded protein is CASSLRSLQGGNTIYF. Filled out from reference TRBV28 and TRBJ1-3, the complete variable domain reads DVKVTQSSRYLVKRTGEKVFLECVQDMDHENMFWYRQDPGLGLRLIYFSYDVKMKEKGDIPEGYSVSREKKERFSLILESASTNQTSMYLCASSLRSLQGGNTIYFGEGSWLTVV.